This T cell receptor (beta chain) is from a study of blood T cell repertoires in COVID-19. This clone was picked up one time. The CDR3 consists of 15 residues. Germline-derived CDR1 and CDR2 are SGHRS and YFSETQ. J was trimmed by 7 bases and V by 3 bases; bases with no gene match: 8. Using immunoSEQ multiplex PCR, the repertoire was profiled, and TCRdb retains in-frame clones only, with some absent. The sample gives roughly 250,000 clones, 83% of which show up once; around 5.2% is in the top ten. Sequencing input: peripheral blood. The V and J genes are TRBV5-1 and TRBJ2-1, with 9 bases lining up with TRBD2. This TCR was recovered from a human donor in a cohort sampled during active COVID-19. The CDR3 coding sequence is TGCGCCAGCAGCTCCCAAGCGGGAGGATGGAATGAGCAGTTCTTC. It specifies CASSSQAGGWNEQFF.